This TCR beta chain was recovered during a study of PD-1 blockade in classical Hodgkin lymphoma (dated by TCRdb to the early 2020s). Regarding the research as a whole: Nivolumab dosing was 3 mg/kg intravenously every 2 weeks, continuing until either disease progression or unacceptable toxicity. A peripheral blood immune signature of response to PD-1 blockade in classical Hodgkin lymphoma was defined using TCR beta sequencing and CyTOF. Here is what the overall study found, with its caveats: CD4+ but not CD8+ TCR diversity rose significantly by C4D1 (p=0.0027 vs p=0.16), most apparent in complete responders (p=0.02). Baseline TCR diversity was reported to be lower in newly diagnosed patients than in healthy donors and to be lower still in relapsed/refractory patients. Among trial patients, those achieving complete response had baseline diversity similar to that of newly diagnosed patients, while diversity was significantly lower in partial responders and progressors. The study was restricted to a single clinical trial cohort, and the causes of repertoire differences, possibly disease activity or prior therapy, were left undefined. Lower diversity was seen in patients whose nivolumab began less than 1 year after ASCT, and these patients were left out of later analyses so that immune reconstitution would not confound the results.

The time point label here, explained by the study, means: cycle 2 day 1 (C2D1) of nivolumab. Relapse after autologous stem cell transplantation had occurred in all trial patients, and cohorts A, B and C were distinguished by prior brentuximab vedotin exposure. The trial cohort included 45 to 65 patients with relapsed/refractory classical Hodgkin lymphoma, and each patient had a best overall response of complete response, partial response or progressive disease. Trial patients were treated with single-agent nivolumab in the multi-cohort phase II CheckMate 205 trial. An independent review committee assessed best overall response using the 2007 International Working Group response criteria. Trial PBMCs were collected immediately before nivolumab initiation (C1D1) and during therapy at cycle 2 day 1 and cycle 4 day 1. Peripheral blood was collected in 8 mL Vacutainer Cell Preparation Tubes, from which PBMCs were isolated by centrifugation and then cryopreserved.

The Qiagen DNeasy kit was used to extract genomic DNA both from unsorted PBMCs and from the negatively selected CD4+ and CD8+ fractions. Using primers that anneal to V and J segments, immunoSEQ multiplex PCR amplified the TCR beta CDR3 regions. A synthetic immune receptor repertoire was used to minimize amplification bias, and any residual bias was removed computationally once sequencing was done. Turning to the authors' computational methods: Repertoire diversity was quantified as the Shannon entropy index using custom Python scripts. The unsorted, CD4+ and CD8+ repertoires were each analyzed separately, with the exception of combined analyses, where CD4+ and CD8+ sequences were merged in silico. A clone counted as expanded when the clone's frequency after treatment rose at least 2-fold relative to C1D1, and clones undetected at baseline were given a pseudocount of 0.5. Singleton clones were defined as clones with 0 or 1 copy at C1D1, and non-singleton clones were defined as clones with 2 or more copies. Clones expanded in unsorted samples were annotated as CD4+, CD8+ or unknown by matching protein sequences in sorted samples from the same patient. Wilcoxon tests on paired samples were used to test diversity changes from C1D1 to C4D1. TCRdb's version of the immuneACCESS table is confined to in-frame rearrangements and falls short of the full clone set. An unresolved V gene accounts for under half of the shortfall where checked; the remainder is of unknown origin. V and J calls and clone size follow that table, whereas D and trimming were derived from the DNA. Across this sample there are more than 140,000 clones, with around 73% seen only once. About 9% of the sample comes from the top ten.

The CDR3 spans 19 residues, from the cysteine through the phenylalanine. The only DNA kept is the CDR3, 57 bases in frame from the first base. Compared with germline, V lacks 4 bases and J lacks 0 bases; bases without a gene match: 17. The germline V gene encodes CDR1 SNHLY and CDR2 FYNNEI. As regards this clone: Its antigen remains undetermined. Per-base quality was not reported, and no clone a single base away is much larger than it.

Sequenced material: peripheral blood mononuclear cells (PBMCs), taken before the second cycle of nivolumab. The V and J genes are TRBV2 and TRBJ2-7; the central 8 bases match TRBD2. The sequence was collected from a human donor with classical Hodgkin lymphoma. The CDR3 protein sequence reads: CASSGGTGAGVPNSYEQYF. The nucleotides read TGTGCCAGCAGTGGGGGGACGGGAGCGGGAGTGCCCAACTCCTACGAGCAGTACTTC.